This TCR beta chain was identified in a study of blood T cell repertoires in COVID-19. The wider study: T cells, B-cell-depleted T cells, or PBMCs supplied cDNA or gDNA.

CDR1 WSHSY and CDR2 SAAADI come from the germline V gene. The CDR3 is made up of 12 amino acids. The junction had 4 bases not matched to a gene; V was cut back by 8 bases and J by 3 bases. Sequenced by immunoSEQ multiplex PCR; TCRdb stores in-frame clones only, minus some. Among about 69,000 clones listed, around 90% were seen once. The rearrangement links TRBV10-2 to TRBJ2-7, with 7 bases matching TRBD2. What was sequenced was peripheral blood. This TCR derives from a middle-aged man with acute or convalescent COVID-19. The CDR3 DNA is TGCGCCAGCCGAGGACTAGACTACGAGCAGTACTTC. Its translation is CASRGLDYEQYF.